This T cell receptor (beta chain) was recorded in a study of cytomegalovirus exposure and HLA in healthy donors (dated by TCRdb to between 2016 and 2019). The study in broad terms: According to an earlier analysis of several hundred of the donors, about 170 million T cells yielded 90 million to 140 million unique TCR beta sequences and about 280 Gb of sequence data. An early release that covered 640 HLA-typed donors contained approximately 290 gigabases of sequencing data and approximately 85 million unique TCR sequences. Of the 350 to 450 genotyped donors, less than 90% were placed in the genetic ancestry cluster associated with self-reported Caucasian donors. The study aimed to test whether signatures of past pathogen exposure could be identified by cataloging public T cell receptors. The study profiled the T cell repertoires of hundreds of subjects by immunosequencing and related them to cytomegalovirus serostatus. Along with the roughly 700-subject first cohort, a separate validation cohort of over a hundred different subjects was used. To predict cytomegalovirus infection status, the study combined high-throughput TCR immunosequencing, statistical association of individual TCRs with disease status, and machine learning. To study patterns of TCR occurrence, a later analysis re-analyzed previously published TCR beta repertoires from more than 550 donors and added high-resolution HLA genotyping. Rather than drawing on any new phenotypic data, the later analysis identified candidate immune exposures from TCR beta sequences and the way those sequences occurred across donors. An earlier analysis of fewer than 700 of the donors applied high-throughput TCR beta sequencing to assess whether each TCR beta V gene segment acted as functional or pseudogenic. Donor age, sex, ethnicity and CMV serostatus were compiled alongside the repertoire data. In a later genetic analysis, genome-wide SNP genotypes for about 65% of the 666 donors were used, and that subset was treated as a discovery cohort. All discovery cohort repertoires had been generated on a single sequencing platform. Both class I and class II loci were covered by HLA typing, at four-digit resolution. The number of typed donors differed by locus: about 620-640 for A, B, C, DRB1 and DQB1; some 500 for DQA1; some 590 for DPA1; and around 490 for DPB1. Four or five DR-DQ haplotypes were treated as single units for association and clustering because of strong linkage in the cohort. Across under 500 genotyped donors of the cohort, an average of roughly 230,000 unique TCR beta nucleotide sequences per donor were sequenced, and roughly a sixth of those sequences were non-productive. Study-wide findings and limitations: In vitro tests confirmed that a few of the cytomegalovirus-associated TCR beta chains recognize cytomegalovirus antigens. A further reported finding was that TCR beta sequences accurately predicted the HLA-A and HLA-B alleles for most subjects in the first cohort. In an earlier analysis of some 500 of the donors, most TCR beta V segments were observed in productive rearrangements about 87% or about 30% of the time, broadly matching IMGT annotations. In a later analysis, HLA-associated TCR beta chains showed more clonal expansion and lower generation probabilities than non-associated chains that were equally common. An association between a missense DCLRE1C variant and V-gene and J-gene trimming of TCR beta chains was found in a later genetic analysis and replicated in an independent cohort. Presence/absence analyses assumed roughly uniform sequencing depth across donors, an assumption that may not hold. The study listed 164 TCR beta chains as associated with cytomegalovirus. The authors suggested that the approach could potentially be generalized to other disease states and immunological phenotypes. Because counts were too low, roughly 18 rarely observed V segments, including chromosome 9 orphons, were left out of the earlier analysis of a few hundred of the donors. The only immune exposure information available for the cohort was CMV serostatus. HLA typing was unavailable for some donors at each locus, so association tests used only the typed subset. While some public TCRs were present in many individuals, most TCR sequences turned up only very rarely across donors. Strong co-occurrence of HLA alleles, especially DR and DQ, made assigning TCR associations to individual alleles difficult. Several of the top co-occurrence clusters appeared to be linked to parvovirus B19, influenza, CMV and Epstein-Barr virus, according to a later analysis. Linkage disequilibrium might explain the correlated functional status among segregating V segments, but an unknown experimental factor could not be excluded. In a later analysis, TCR association rates were found to vary across HLA loci, with the most associated TCRs seen for DRB1 alleles and the fewest for HLA-C alleles. The cohort was sequenced for TCR beta chains only, and without alpha or paired-chain data the features that could be detected were limited. A cluster of highly shared sequence variants was judged likely to be a technical artifact of the sequencing pipeline. Because the 87-base-pair reads could not distinguish some IMGT-functional V segments, including TRBV6-2 and TRBV6-3, those segments were excluded. According to a later genetic analysis, donors in an Asian-associated ancestry cluster had fewer N-insertions in productive TCRs than the approximately 610-donor mean. The classifier was reported to diagnose cytomegalovirus status with high specificity and sensitivity in both the original cohort and the validation cohort. In a later analysis, around 17,000 TCR beta sequences were associated with specific HLA alleles at a false discovery rate of 0.05. A later analysis found that most CMV-associated TCR beta chains appeared HLA-restricted, with HLA associations seemingly driven largely by CMV exposure.

On this clone: Its antigen is currently not known. No base quality information exists; no much larger clone differs at one position.

V was cut back by 3 bases and J by 7 bases, leaving a gap of 16 bases between them. The CDR3 covers 15 residues, taking in both the cysteine and the phenylalanine. Only the CDR3 DNA is retained, 45 bases long and in frame from the first base. CDR1 and CDR2, looked up from the germline V gene, are MNHEY and SVGAGI. The cohort comprised some 730 healthy bone marrow donors. Cohort members were all nominally healthy when sampled, although unrecorded immune exposures were likely present. The donor was CMV seronegative and was included in the group of under 450 seronegative cohort members. Every donor gave a peripheral blood sample, and the peripheral blood mononuclear cells from that sample were used for TCR beta sequencing. The Qiagen DNeasy Blood Extraction Kit was used to extract genomic DNA from the blood cell samples. Library construction relied on the immunoSEQ multiplex PCR assay. The multiplex PCR relied on a mix of 60 forward primers for TCR Vbeta segments and 13 reverse primers for TCR Jbeta segments. The CDR3 region of rearranged TCR beta genes was amplified from genomic DNA with a multiplex PCR assay. The Illumina HiSeq System was used to sequence the amplified TCR beta libraries as 87-base-pair reads. Per the authors' processing: A later analysis tallied 75 million to 95 million unique TCR beta chains across the 640 or so repertoires, and approximately 11 million of those chains were shared by two or more donors. A nearest-neighbor algorithm error-corrected the raw reads and collapsed the reads into unique sequences, merging closely related sequences to remove PCR and sequencing errors. Alignment of CDR3 sequences to IMGT reference sequences was used to assign V, D and J gene segments. For a sequence to be retained, a match of at least six nucleotides to both a V gene segment and a J gene segment was required. Rearrangements were called productive when the CDR3 lacked stop codons and stayed in frame with V and J; all others were non-productive. CDR3 was defined by IMGT convention, running from the second conserved V-encoded cysteine to the conserved J-encoded phenylalanine. Sequences without an unambiguous match to a single V gene segment were excluded from the earlier analysis of almost 600 of the donors. In an earlier analysis of approximately 550 of the donors, V segments were called functional above 56.7% productive rearrangements and were called segregating when the between-donor standard deviation exceeded 5%. To diagnose cytomegalovirus status from the catalog of TCR beta chain sequences, a statistical classification framework was built. In a later analysis, V and J genes were assigned by comparing TCR nucleotide sequences against IMGT/GENE-DB human TR gene sequences. Using the TCRdist pipeline, a later analysis assigned CDR3 sequences along with most-parsimonious VDJ recombination scenarios. In a later analysis, each TCR beta chain was defined by its CDR3 amino acid sequence together with its V-gene family, and reads lacking a unique V-gene family were excluded. In a later analysis, 450 to 600 highly shared, low-generation-probability nucleotide sequences were removed to address suspected cross-contamination and a sequencing artifact. In a later analysis, a clonal expansion index for each public chain was calculated from normalized within-repertoire ranks of inferred template counts. In a later analysis, generation probabilities were computed using a VDJ recombination model fitted to out-of-frame rearrangements, and the results were checked against IGoR. Hypergeometric tests were used in a later analysis to score TCR-TCR, TCR-HLA and TCR-CMV co-occurrence, with a repertoire-size bias correction applied to the TCR pairs. In a later analysis, false discovery rates were estimated by permuting HLA or CMV assignments 20 times. In a later analysis, co-occurring TCRs were grouped using DBSCAN, with TCRdist sequence similarity added in when clustering inside HLA-allele-positive subsets. Co-occurrence clustering excluded repertoires with fewer than 30,000 or more than 120,000 public chains, plus five with anomalous nucleotide sharing. The clones in this table, taken by TCRdb from immuneACCESS, are in-frame only. Not every clone is retained; where verified, under half of the shortfall comes from an unresolved V gene, and the cause of the rest is unknown. V and J calls and clone size come straight from that table; D and trimming were deduced from the DNA. The sample table lists some 180,000 clones, about 78% of them with a count of one. The ten largest clones add up to nearly 3% of the sample.

Sequenced: PBMCs. The clonotype comes from a woman aged 25 to 39 in good health and CMV-seronegative. The chain links TRBV6-5 with TRBJ2-4, with a tentative D gene TRBD2 over 6 matching bases. The CDR3 in this case is CASSYREGRQNIQYF. The sequenced DNA is TGTGCCAGCAGTTATCGAGAGGGGAGGCAGAACATTCAGTACTTC.